A selection of T cell receptor beta chains follows, all from one sample in a study of blood T cell repertoires in COVID-19. The protocol was immunoSEQ multiplex PCR, while the TCRdb copy is restricted to in-frame clones and leaves out a portion. The sample has about 35,000 clones; around 82% are singletons. Material for sequencing was peripheral blood. The source of these receptors is an elderly man with active or convalescent COVID-19. Both conserved end residues are part of each CDR3. A D gene is named only where the DNA matches it firmly. The listing skips clone size in some rows; elsewhere it reads once, few, many or a size class.

NA	TRBD2	TRBV4-3	TRBJ2-1	CASSQEGLANREQFF	TGCGCCAGCAGCCAAGAGGGACTAGCGAACCGTGAGCAGTTCTTC
NA	NA	TRBV5-4	TRBJ2-3	CASSLASSRADTQYF	TGTGCCAGCAGCTTGGCGTCTAGTCGCGCAGATACGCAGTATTTT
NA	NA	TRBV11-2	TRBJ1-1	CASSLWGRFRTEAFF	TGTGCCAGCAGCTTATGGGGCAGGTTTCGCACTGAAGCTTTCTTT
NA	TRBD2	TRBV25-1	TRBJ2-1	CASSELGTSGRAYNEQFF	TGTGCCAGCAGTGAACTCGGGACTAGCGGGAGGGCTTATAATGAGCAGTTCTTC
NA	TRBD1	TRBV6-6	TRBJ1-5	CASSLNSGTGGNQPQHF	TGTGCCAGCAGTCTTAATTCCGGGACAGGGGGCAATCAGCCCCAGCATTTT
NA	TRBD1	TRBV30	TRBJ1-1	CAWSVGQSNTEAFF	TGTGCCTGGAGTGTGGGACAGTCGAACACTGAAGCTTTCTTT
NA	NA	TRBV7-8	TRBJ2-3	CASSRAGPDTQYF	TGTGCCAGCAGCCGGGCGGGCCCAGATACGCAGTATTTT
NA	NA	TRBV5-1	TRBJ2-1	CASSYPRGFSEKDNEQFF	TGCGCCAGCAGCTACCCTCGAGGGTTCAGCGAAAAAGACAATGAGCAGTTCTTC
NA	TRBD2	TRBV9	TRBJ2-1	CASSPNILSGRFSYNEQFF	TGTGCCAGCAGCCCGAACATCCTTAGCGGGAGGTTTTCCTACAATGAGCAGTTCTTC
NA	TRBD2	TRBV7-2	TRBJ2-3	CASSLQAGADTQYF	TGTGCCAGCAGCTTACAAGCGGGGGCAGATACGCAGTATTTT
NA	NA	TRBV3-1/TRBV3-2	TRBJ2-1	CASSQDLRRLKSYNEQFF	TGTGCCAGCAGCCAAGATCTGAGGAGACTTAAGAGCTACAATGAGCAGTTCTTC
NA	TRBD2	TRBV19	TRBJ2-1	CASSIPRGLAGFNEQFF	TGTGCCAGTAGTATACCCCGAGGACTAGCGGGGTTCAATGAGCAGTTCTTC
few	NA	TRBV28	TRBJ1-5	CASWRGGNQPQHF	TGTGCCTCCTGGAGGGGAGGCAATCAGCCCCAGCATTTT
few	NA	TRBV28	TRBJ2-3	CASSFAGVLTRDTQYF	TGTGCCAGCAGTTTCGCCGGGGTCCTCACAAGGGATACGCAGTATTTT
NA	TRBD1	TRBV3-1/TRBV3-2	TRBJ1-2	CASSQAPTGGYGYTF	TGTGCCAGCAGCCAAGCCCCGACAGGGGGCTATGGCTACACCTTC
NA	NA	TRBV7-3	TRBJ1-6	CASSLFAGQGSPLHF	TGTGCCAGCAGCTTATTTGCGGGGCAAGGCTCACCCCTCCACTTT
once	TRBD1	TRBV6-2/TRBV6-3	TRBJ1-2	CASSDSGTDGGYTF	TGTGCCAGCAGTGATTCCGGGACAGATGGTGGCTACACCTTC
NA	NA	TRBV6-2/TRBV6-3	TRBJ1-5	CASSYSNGMEGQVRPQHF	TGTGCCAGCAGTTACTCGAACGGGATGGAGGGCCAGGTTCGGCCCCAGCATTTT
NA	TRBD2	TRBV11-3	TRBJ2-3	CASSSSTSGGTQYF	TGTGCCAGCAGCTCATCCACTAGCGGGGGGACGCAGTATTTT
NA	NA	TRBV19	TRBJ1-5	CANQDSRGLNQPQHF	TGTGCCAACCAAGATTCCAGGGGCTTAAATCAGCCCCAGCATTTT
NA	NA	TRBV18	TRBJ1-3	CASSPPQGSGNTIYF	TGTGCCAGCTCACCACCACAGGGATCAGGAAACACCATATATTTT
NA	TRBD1	TRBV5-1	TRBJ1-2	CASSPGQGMSISYGYTF	TGCGCCAGCAGCCCGGGACAGGGAATGAGTATCTCCTATGGCTACACCTTC
NA	TRBD1	TRBV10-3	TRBJ1-2	CAISESEQGAGGYTF	TGTGCCATCAGTGAGTCGGAACAGGGGGCCGGTGGCTACACCTTC
NA	TRBD2	TRBV7-2	TRBJ2-1	CASTHGLAVYNEQFF	TGTGCCAGCACCCACGGACTAGCGGTTTACAATGAGCAGTTCTTC
once	NA	TRBV7-8	TRBJ1-6	CASSSTGLYSPLHF	TGTGCCAGCAGCTCGACAGGTTTATACTCACCCCTCCACTTT
NA	NA	TRBV7-8	TRBJ1-1	CASSLAKAVNTEAFF	TGTGCCAGCAGCTTAGCTAAGGCGGTGAACACTGAAGCTTTCTTT
NA	NA	TRBV9	TRBJ2-5	CASSVSRQETQYF	TGTGCCAGCAGCGTATCCAGGCAAGAGACCCAGTACTTC
NA	NA	TRBV19	TRBJ1-2	CASKTYYGYTF	TGTGCCAGTAAGACTTACTATGGCTACACCTTC
NA	NA	TRBV7-6	TRBJ2-2	CASSQVAGATGELFF	TGTGCCAGCAGCCAGGTGGCGGGGGCCACCGGGGAGCTGTTTTTT
NA	NA	TRBV7-8	TRBJ1-4	CASSPGRVNEKLFF	TGTGCCAGCAGCCCCGGCAGGGTTAATGAAAAACTGTTTTTT
few	TRBD1	TRBV6-5	TRBJ2-7	CASSYGTGYEQYF	TGTGCCAGCAGTTACGGGACAGGATACGAGCAGTACTTC
NA	NA	TRBV20-1	TRBJ2-5	CSAGAGETQYF	TGCAGTGCCGGGGCGGGGGAGACCCAGTACTTC
NA	NA	TRBV9	TRBJ2-1	CASSPGTRDTGNEQFF	TGTGCCAGCAGCCCCGGGACCCGGGACACGGGCAATGAGCAGTTCTTC
NA	TRBD2	TRBV19	TRBJ2-1	CASTLLAGGNEQFF	TGTGCCAGTACCCTACTAGCGGGGGGAAATGAGCAGTTCTTC
NA	NA	TRBV18	TRBJ2-2	CASSLNSIGASITPELFF	TGTGCCAGCTCCCTTAACTCCATCGGCGCTAGTATAACACCGGAGCTGTTTTTT
NA	TRBD1	TRBV3-1/TRBV3-2	TRBJ2-5	CASSLGTGVRETQYF	TGTGCCAGCAGCCTGGGGACAGGGGTAAGAGAGACCCAGTACTTC
once	TRBD1	TRBV6-5	TRBJ1-2	CASSYSTQGEGYTF	TGTGCCAGCAGTTACTCGACTCAGGGGGAAGGCTACACCTTC
NA	NA	TRBV11-3	TRBJ2-5	CASSLQGSYQETQYF	TGTGCCAGCAGCTTACAGGGCTCGTACCAAGAGACCCAGTACTTC
NA	NA	TRBV27	TRBJ1-1	CASSLRDTNTEAFF	TGTGCCAGCAGTTTAAGGGACACGAACACTGAAGCTTTCTTT
NA	NA	TRBV5-4	TRBJ1-2	CASRGVGRGYTF	TGTGCCAGCAGGGGTGTCGGCAGGGGCTACACCTTC
NA	TRBD2	TRBV28	TRBJ2-7	CAAGRTKAGIYEQYF	TGTGCCGCGGGTCGAACAAAAGCGGGGATCTACGAGCAGTACTTC
NA	NA	TRBV5-1	TRBJ1-3	CASSPSQLRGNTIYF	TGCGCCAGCAGCCCGTCCCAACTCCGGGGAAACACCATATATTTT
NA	NA	TRBV6-2/TRBV6-3	TRBJ2-7	CASSNSGTPLSEQYF	TGTGCCAGCAGTAATTCGGGGACACCCCTTAGCGAGCAGTACTTC
NA	TRBD2	TRBV4-1	TRBJ2-7	CASSQSLLAGGRAEGEQYF	TGCGCCAGCAGCCAATCGCTACTAGCGGGAGGGCGCGCCGAAGGCGAGCAGTACTTC
NA	TRBD1	TRBV27	TRBJ2-7	CASGRTGQQYF	TGTGCCAGCGGTCGGACAGGACAGCAGTACTTC
NA	TRBD2	TRBV28	TRBJ2-1	CASILRGRVYNEQFF	TGTGCCAGCATTCTCCGGGGGAGGGTCTACAATGAGCAGTTCTTC
few	NA	TRBV7-9	TRBJ2-3	CASRKTLAGGTSTDTQYF	TGTGCCAGCAGAAAGACTTTAGCTGGCGGTACTAGCACAGATACGCAGTATTTT
NA	TRBD1	TRBV6-6	TRBJ1-4	CASSYGQGGEKLFF	TGTGCCAGCAGCTATGGACAGGGGGGTGAAAAACTGTTTTTT
NA	NA	TRBV7-9	TRBJ1-1	CASSPEAYAEAFF	TGTGCCAGCAGCCCGGAGGCGTACGCTGAAGCTTTCTTT
NA	NA	TRBV21-1	TRBJ1-2	CASSKKWGRGGYGYTF	TGTGCCAGCAGCAAAAAATGGGGCAGGGGCGGATATGGCTACACCTTC
NA	NA	TRBV4-3	TRBJ2-5	CASSQASGETQYF	TGCGCCAGCAGCCAAGCCTCCGGGGAGACCCAGTACTTC
NA	TRBD1	TRBV19	TRBJ1-6	CASSLGQGTGDSPLHF	TGTGCCAGTAGCCTAGGACAGGGGACGGGGGATTCACCCCTCCACTTT
NA	NA	TRBV4-2	TRBJ2-3	CASSQGGRGSTDTQYF	TGTGCCAGCAGCCAGGGGGGGCGGGGGAGCACAGATACGCAGTATTTT